This T cell receptor (beta chain) was found in a study of cytomegalovirus exposure and HLA in healthy donors. Germline values: CDR1 SEHNR, CDR2 FQNEAQ (reference sequence). V lost 4 bases and J lost 5; bases outside the gene matches: 11. This CDR3 has 18 residues. As concerns this clone: Its antigen is unknown.

It was with 60 Vbeta and 13 Jbeta primers that the PCR ran. The assay was immunoSEQ multiplex PCR, and TCRdb's table has in-frame clones only and misses some. This sample has 150,000 to 200,000 clones, with 75% to 85% found just once. Study-level points and caveats: DRB1 had the most TCR associations and HLA-C the fewest, a later analysis found, with rates varying by HLA locus.

The sequenced sample was PBMCs. This clonotype was sampled from a woman aged 18-29 years in good health and CMV-seropositive. The chain is built from TRBV7-9 and TRBJ2-5; 15 nucleotides line up with TRBD2. CDR3 sequence reads: CASSSGLAGGIFAETQYF. The CDR3 bases are TGTGCCAGCAGCTCCGGACTAGCGGGGGGGATTTTCGCGGAGACCCAGTACTTC.